The source of this T cell receptor (beta chain) is a study of response to subunit inactivated influenza vaccine. Study-wide results and limits: There was a suggestion from the authors that each seasonal influenza vaccination recruits few new T cells.

This clonotype was found a few times. Its antigen is still unknown. TCRdb re-derived calls from the RT-PCR reads in MiXCR, one entry per CDR3 protein. Here the sample spans about 180,000 distinct CDR3 sequences, around 9% being singletons. CDR3 length: 13 residues. Per the germline V gene, CDR1 is LGHNA and CDR2 is YSLEER. Trimming removed 2 bases at V and 8 bases at J, with 10 bases between. The source of this sequence is a man aged 45-60 years who received an inactivated influenza vaccine. The specimen comprised non-naive T cells sorted from PBMCs, sampled on the day of vaccination. The genes are TRBV4-3 and TRBJ2-1; no clear D. The DNA of the CDR3 is TGCGCCAGCAGCCAACAGCTTGGGGATGAGCAGTTCTTC. This encodes CASSQQLGDEQFF.